Shown below are 21 T cell receptor beta chains from a single sample sequenced in a study of blood T cell repertoires in COVID-19. Only in-frame clones appear in the TCRdb table, and some are missing; sequencing was by immunoSEQ multiplex PCR. Seen here are 87,000 or so clones, 85% to 90% observed once, and the top ten hold 4% to 5.5%. Source material: peripheral blood. Source of these receptors: a man between 35 and 55 years old with acute or convalescent COVID-19.

This chain connects TRBV14 to TRBJ1-2; D might be TRBD1 (5 bases). V gave up 0 bases and J gave up 7 bases, with 9 bases separating them. Germline-derived CDR1 and CDR2 are SGHDN and FVKESK. This CDR3 is 13 amino acids long. This CDR3 reads CASSQDSGVGYTF. CDR3 nucleotide sequence: TGTGCCAGCAGCCAAGATTCGGGGGTTGGCTACACCTTC. Drawing the rest from reference TRBV14 and TRBJ1-2, the complete variable domain is EAGVTQFPSHSVIEKGQTVTLRCDPISGHDNLYWYRRVMGKEIKFLLHFVKESKQDESGMPNNRFLAERTGGTYSTLKVQPAELEDSGVYFCASSQDSGVGYTFGSGTRLTVV.

V usage is TRBV9 and J usage is TRBJ2-7; D gene uncertain. Germline V gene data show CDR1 as SGDLS and CDR2 as YYNGEE. With 4 bases removed from V and 2 bases from J, the gap between germline ends came to 7 bases. The CDR3 covers 12 residues. CDR3 amino acids: CASSSVAYEQYF. CDR3 bases: TGTGCCAGCAGCAGCGTAGCCTACGAGCAGTACTTC.

V usage is TRBV5-1 and J usage is TRBJ1-1; D unclear. The CDR3 has 15 amino acids. Germline V gene lookup returns CDR1 SGHRS and CDR2 YFSETQ. With 4 bases removed from V and 1 base from J, the gap between germline ends came to 14 bases. This CDR3 reads CASSPKEGENTEAFF. DNA for the CDR3: TGCGCCAGCAGCCCTAAAGAGGGCGAGAACACTGAAGCTTTCTTT.

The gene calls are TRBV5-4 and TRBJ2-4, with TRBD1 identical over 7 bases. The CDR3 consists of 13 residues. V shed 3 bases and J 6 bases; nucleotides not matched to a gene: 3. CDR1 is SGHNT, CDR2 YYREEE, per germline (reference sequence). CDR3: CASSSRDRNIQYF. The CDR3, as DNA: TGTGCCAGCAGCTCCCGGGACAGAAACATTCAGTACTTC.

This chain links TRBV7-9 with TRBJ1-4; TRBD1 might be the D (5 bases). With 4 bases removed from V and 8 bases from J, the gap between germline ends came to 17 bases. CDR3 length: 15 amino acids. Per the germline V gene, CDR1 is SEHNR and CDR2 is FQNEAQ (reference sequence). CDR3 sequence (DNA): TGTGCCAGCAGCTCTTGGACACTTTTGGAGGAAAAACTGTTTTTT. Its translation: CASSSWTLLEEKLFF.

The chain joins TRBV7-2 to TRBJ2-3; D remains unclear. Germline CDR1 SGHTA, CDR2 FQGNSA. This CDR3 comprises 16 residues. Trimming shortened V by 1 base and J by 4 bases, and 15 bases separated the two germline ends. The CDR3 loop is CASSLDLRYFADTQYF. Here the CDR3 DNA reads TGTGCCAGCAGCTTAGATCTCAGGTATTTCGCAGATACGCAGTATTTT.

This clone has more than one count but fewer than ten. The chain uses TRBV4-2 and TRBJ2-1, with 9 positions matching TRBD2. The CDR3 spans 16 residues. The germline V gene encodes CDR1 LGHNA and CDR2 YNFKEQ. V gave up 4 bases and J gave up 7 bases; unmatched junction bases: 11. The CDR3 DNA reads as TGTGCCAGCAGCCCTCGGACTAGCGATCGAGGGAATGAGCAGTTCTTC. Encoded protein: CASSPRTSDRGNEQFF.

CDR3 loop: CAISEVGEGYGYTF. As DNA, the CDR3 is TGTGCCATCAGTGAGGTGGGGGAGGGCTATGGCTACACCTTC. The chain has TRBV10-3 and TRBJ1-2, with D possibly matching TRBD1 (5 bases). CDR3 length equals 14 residues. Trimming took off 2 bases at V and 4 bases at J, with 11 bases between the two ends. The germline V gene has CDR1 ENHRY and CDR2 SYGVKD.

The rearrangement joins TRBV3-1 (or the pseudogene TRBV3-2) to TRBJ2-7; 9 bases are a match to TRBD2. The CDR3 is 16 amino acids. The ends lost 3 bases at V and 2 bases at J; junction bases unmatched: 8. Germline V gives CDR1 LGHDT, CDR2 YNNKEL (reference sequence). Here the CDR3 DNA reads TGTGCCAGCAGCCAGGCGGGACTAGCTTGGGCCTACGAGCAGTACTTC. Amino acid sequence: CASSQAGLAWAYEQYF.

The genes are TRBV11-2 and TRBJ2-2; the D gene is possibly TRBD2 (7 bases). This CDR3 has 16 amino acids. V was clipped by 1 base and J by 1 base, with 10 bases between them. Germline CDR1 SGHAT, CDR2 FQNNGV. The CDR3 sequence is CASSLAGGRNTGELFF. In DNA form, the CDR3 reads TGTGCCAGCAGCTTAGCGGGGGGCAGGAACACCGGGGAGCTGTTTTTT.

The CDR3 sequence: CASGLVPGRQETQYF. The CDR3 region has the DNA TGTGCTAGTGGTTTGGTACCCGGGAGACAAGAGACCCAGTACTTC. The rearrangement links TRBV12-5 to TRBJ2-5, with a weak D call TRBD2 (6 bases). This CDR3 spans 15 amino acids. The V and J ends lost 0 bases and 2 bases respectively, with 10 bases between them. Germline CDR1 is LGHNT and CDR2 is FRNRAP.

The chain uses TRBV5-5 and TRBJ2-5; a possible D gene is TRBD1 (5 bases). The CDR3 length is 14 residues. V was clipped by 0 bases and J by 4 bases, with 10 bases between them. The V gene's germline CDR1 is SGHKS and CDR2 YYEKEE (reference sequence). The CDR3 DNA reads as TGTGCCAGCAGCTTGGGCAGGGCCCGAGAGACCCAGTACTTC. Its protein product is CASSLGRARETQYF.

This clone appeared once. The chain joins TRBV2 to TRBJ1-2, with unresolved D. V lost 0 bases and J lost 4, with 12 bases in between. The germline V gene has CDR1 SNHLY and CDR2 FYNNEI. This CDR3 is 15 amino acids long. The CDR3 sequence: CASSEADGGSYGYTF. DNA for the CDR3: TGTGCCAGCAGTGAAGCGGATGGCGGATCCTATGGCTACACCTTC.

This chain joins TRBV3-1 (or the pseudogene TRBV3-2) and TRBJ1-4; D perhaps matches TRBD1 (5 bases). Germline CDR1 and CDR2: LGHDT and YNNKEL (reference sequence). V was cut by 8 bases and J by 8 bases, with 15 bases left in between. There are 13 residues in the CDR3. The DNA of the CDR3 is TGTGCCAGCGGCGCAGGGCCTCAAGAAAAACTGTTTTTT. Protein: CASGAGPQEKLFF.

This chain links TRBV14 with TRBJ1-5; D gene uncertain. The CDR3 loop spans 12 amino acids. V was trimmed by 3 bases and J by 10 bases, leaving 10 bases between them. Germline V gene sequence: CDR1 SGHDN, CDR2 FVKESK. The CDR3 is CASSHKSTPQHF. In nucleotides, the CDR3 is TGTGCCAGCAGCCACAAATCCACACCCCAGCATTTT.

The rearrangement uses TRBV7-9 and TRBJ2-3; D gene unclear. This CDR3 has 12 residues. V lost 2 bases to trimming and J lost 4 bases, with 4 bases between them. CDR1 SEHNR and CDR2 FQNEAQ come from the germline V gene (reference sequence). CDR3 amino acids: CASSLSADTQYF. CDR3 DNA sequence: TGTGCCAGCAGCTTAAGCGCAGATACGCAGTATTTT. The complete variable domain, with remaining parts taken from reference TRBV7-9 and TRBJ2-3, reads DTGVSQNPRHKITKRGQNVTFRCDPISEHNRLYWYRQTLGQGPEFLTYFQNEAQLEKSRLLSDRFSAERPKGSFSTLEIQRTEQGDSAMYLCASSLSADTQYFGPGTRLTVL.

The chain carries TRBV6-5 and TRBJ2-2, with TRBD2 matching 8 bases. The germline gives CDR1 MNHEY, CDR2 SVGAGI. V lost 7 bases and J lost 4; bases outside the gene matches: 2. The CDR3 contains 13 residues. The CDR3 here is CASKAGATGELFF. CDR3 nucleotides: TGTGCCAGCAAAGCGGGAGCCACCGGGGAGCTGTTTTTT.

The J gene is TRBJ2-1, the V gene TRBV11-3; perhaps TRBD1 as D (5 bases). V lost 4 bases and J lost 3, with 13 bases in between. Germline CDR1 SGHNT, CDR2 YENEEA. The CDR3 totals 15 residues. DNA of the CDR3: TGTGCCAGCAGCTCCCCCCAGGGATACTACAATGAGCAGTTCTTC. This codes for CASSSPQGYYNEQFF.

This chain uses TRBV6-5 with TRBJ1-2; weak D call: TRBD1 (6 bases). Looked up from germline, CDR1 is MNHEY and CDR2 is SVGAGI. V lost 7 bases and J lost 5, with 17 bases in between. The CDR3 length is 14 residues. Here the CDR3 reads CASTNAGGRYGYTF. The CDR3 DNA reads TGTGCCAGCACCAACGCTGGGGGCCGGTATGGCTACACCTTC.

This clone has only one observation. The chain employs TRBV15 and TRBJ2-1, with TRBD1 matching 8 bases. V dropped 4 bases and J dropped 6; count of bases not matched to a gene: 5. CDR1 and CDR2 (germline): LNHNV, YYDKDF (reference sequence). This CDR3 spans 14 amino acids. Here the CDR3 DNA reads TGTGCCACCAGCACCGACAGGGGAGGCAATGAGCAGTTCTTC. Amino acids: CATSTDRGGNEQFF.

This chain uses TRBV11-2 with TRBJ2-5; D is unresolved. From germline, CDR1 is SGHAT and CDR2 FQNNGV. Trimming removed 1 base at V and 3 bases at J, with 9 bases between. The CDR3 is made up of 14 amino acids. CDR3 in amino acids: CASSLAGSKETQYF. In nucleotides, the CDR3 is TGTGCCAGCAGCTTAGCTGGCAGTAAAGAGACCCAGTACTTC.